The clone carrying this T cell receptor beta chain showed up many times. Looked up from germline, CDR1 is MNHEY and CDR2 is SMNVEV (reference sequence). The length of the CDR3 is 15 residues. The germline V and J ends were trimmed by 2 bases and 5 bases, with 13 bases remaining between them. The sample comes from a study of T cells in Graves' hyperthyroidism and ophthalmopathy. Study-level background: Peripheral blood was obtained at initial diagnosis, preceding any treatment.

Patients with ophthalmopathy all had a Clinical Activity Score of at least 3, a NOSPECS grade of at least 4 and duration under 3 months. Uncontrolled infection, other autoimmune disease, pregnancy or lactation excluded patients. The CDR3 regions of TCR beta were amplified from RNA transcripts. RT-PCR in the first round (using the HTBI primer set) targeted the TCR CDR3. TCRdb called the multiplex PCR reads again in MiXCR, with one record for every CDR3 protein. The data hold approximately 600,000 distinct CDR3 sequences, with 13% to 15% observed a single time. The sample was blood. The TCR sequence derives from a woman aged 18-29 years with Graves' ophthalmopathy. This sequence joins TRBV27 and TRBJ2-1; tentatively, D is TRBD2 (5 bases). The CDR3 loop reads CASSLNGERHNEQFF. The CDR3 bases are TGTGCCAGCAGTTTAAACGGGGAACGGCACAATGAGCAGTTCTTC.